This TCR beta chain was found in a study of T cells in Graves' hyperthyroidism and ophthalmopathy. Amplification targeted TCR beta CDR3 regions from RNA transcripts. TCR CDR3 regions were first amplified by RT-PCR with HTBI primers. MiXCR was run by TCRdb on the multiplex PCR reads, yielding one entry per CDR3 protein. In the table there are roughly 570,000 distinct CDR3 sequences, 46% of which are singletons. This clonotype appeared many times. This CDR3 contains 14 residues. Per the germline V gene, CDR1 is SGDLS and CDR2 is YYNGEE. V was trimmed by 0 bases and J by 4 bases, leaving 11 bases between them.

Sequenced input: peripheral blood or thyroid tissue (not recorded which). The sequence was obtained from an adult woman with Graves' disease, either hyperthyroidism or ophthalmopathy (not recorded which). The J gene is TRBJ2-7, the V gene TRBV9, with D possibly matching TRBD2 (6 bases). The CDR3 nucleotides are TGTGCCAGCAGCGTAGGGCTAGCGACGTACGAGCAGTACTTC. This encodes CASSVGLATYEQYF.